This TCR beta chain is drawn from a study of OX40 agonist ivuxolimab in advanced cancers. For the study at large: Partial responses were achieved by three patients, one with hepatocellular carcinoma and two with cutaneous melanoma. Study conclusions and caveats: Some patients without response likewise showed low normalized clonal expansion.

This CDR3 contains 14 residues. The germline V and J ends were trimmed by 2 bases and 2 bases, with 10 bases remaining between them. Germline V gene data show CDR1 as SGHNT and CDR2 as YYREEE (reference sequence). This clone appeared once. Antigen: not known. Clones were read by immunoSEQ multiplex PCR, and TCRdb kept only the in-frame ones, dropping some. The sample consists of more than 10,000 clones, around two thirds of them appearing once. Blood sampling was done at baseline, cycle 4 day 1, and cycle 7 day 1. The starting material was CD4+ or CD8+ T cells sorted from blood, obtained in a trial of the OX40 agonist ivuxolimab. This rearrangement joins TRBV5-4 to TRBJ1-1; D is unresolved. This TCR was recovered from an adult with an advanced solid tumor such as melanoma, head and neck, liver or kidney cancer. CDR3 in amino acids: CASSFRGVNTEAFF. Here the CDR3 DNA reads TGTGCCAGCAGCTTCCGGGGAGTTAACACTGAAGCTTTCTTT.